This TCR beta chain was found in a study of CD8+ T cells in alopecia areata. Whole-study context: For the treated group, dosing was oral tofacitinib at 5 to 10 mg twice daily. A 6-month period off drug followed tofacitinib, which lasted 6 to 18 months. Study results and caveats: In patients, TCRs were shared less clearly than in mice, and HLA may possibly be involved. Lesional scalp, especially alopecia totalis/universalis, showed higher clonality than normal scalp.

Sequencing relied on a cDNA template that was reverse transcribed from extracted RNA. Assay: immunoSEQ multiplex PCR; the TCRdb copy retains only in-frame clones and omits some. Found here are roughly 200,000 clones, over 55% of them singletons; the top ten hold roughly 1.7%. On this clone itself: The antigen is not known.

V lost 0 bases, J lost 4 bases, and 15 bases stayed unmatched. CDR1 is LGHNA, CDR2 YSLEER, per germline. The CDR3 has 19 amino acids. The source material was CD4+ T cells sorted from blood, sampled at week 0. The chain is built from TRBV4-3 and TRBJ1-2; 9 positions agree with TRBD1. This receptor was obtained from a human donor with alopecia areata. In DNA, the CDR3 is TGCGCCAGCAGCCAAGATACGATCCCTGGGACAGGGAGTTTCTATGGCTACACCTTC. This encodes CASSQDTIPGTGSFYGYTF.